Sequencing of this T cell receptor (beta chain) was carried out in a study of T cells expressing NK-cell markers. Study summary: The TCR beta repertoires originated in sorted CD3+CD56+NKG2C+, CD3+CD56+NKG2C- and CD3+CD56-NKG2C+ T cells.

About this clonotype: Its antigen is unidentified.

Findings and caveats of the study: In several donors, dominant clonotypes made up about 28.3-65% of CD3+CD56-NKG2C+ cells.

TCRdb re-called the 5' RACE reads; one entry per CDR3 protein, DNA not given. The repertoire table contains over 120,000 distinct CDR3 sequences. The germline V gene has CDR1 KGHDR and CDR2 SFDVKD. CDR3 size: 14 residues. This clonotype was sampled from a young man in good health. Sequencing was done on a sample of blood T cells: a sorted CD56 or NKG2C T cell subset, CD4+ or CD8+ T cells, or bulk PBMC T cells (not recorded which). The chain is built from TRBV24-1 and TRBJ2-1; the D gene TCRdb calls, TRBD2, cannot be checked with no DNA. CDR3 protein: CATSDLLGLGEQFF.